Listed below are T cell receptor beta chains from one sample, sequenced in a study of chemoradiotherapy in HPV16-positive cancers. Profiled with immunoSEQ multiplex PCR; TCRdb holds only in-frame clones, not every one. The sample holds nearly 5,000 clones, approximately 94% seen once. This sample comprised tumor tissue, obtained from a patient who underwent chemoradiotherapy. The origin of the receptors is a human donor with HPV-associated anogenital cancer. The CDR3 runs from the conserved cysteine through the conserved F or W.

J gene | V gene | CDR3 protein
TRBJ1-3 | TRBV6-1 | CASSATDSRSGNTIYF
TRBJ2-3 | TRBV5-1 | CASSLGRGRTDTQYF
TRBJ1-1 | TRBV5-1 | CASSRGQGNTEAFF
TRBJ2-6 | TRBV5-1 | CASSLQGGAGANVLTF
TRBJ1-2 | TRBV9 | CASSRGGRLNYGYTF
TRBJ2-7 | TRBV5-8 | CASSPPPTGFYEQYF
TRBJ1-3 | TRBV20-1 | CSVAAGNTIYF
TRBJ2-3 | TRBV9 | CASSRTSGVTDTQYF
TRBJ2-7 | TRBV10-3 | CAIHTGTPYEQYF
TRBJ2-5 | TRBV27 | CASRTGGSSFQETQYF
TRBJ2-2 | TRBV7-8 | CASSSGLAGVRFTGELFF
TRBJ1-1 | TRBV2 | CASSRRGGTEAFF
TRBJ2-2 | TRBV7-9 | CASSFQETTGELFF
TRBJ1-3 | TRBV6-1 | CASRPLDRGNTIYF
TRBJ2-7 | TRBV30 | CAWSVSSYEQYF
TRBJ1-1 | TRBV6-6 | CASSLQGAGTEAFF
TRBJ2-3 | TRBV18 | CASSRGGRTDTQYF
TRBJ1-2 | TRBV7-2 | CASSLIRDTIYGYTF
TRBJ2-5 | TRBV5-4 | CASSDQTSAQETQYF
TRBJ1-1 | TRBV30 | CAWKGQGGTEAFF
TRBJ1-5 | TRBV7-8 | CASRANRVGTDQPQHF
TRBJ1-2 | TRBV1 | CTSSQEGTGDNYGYTF